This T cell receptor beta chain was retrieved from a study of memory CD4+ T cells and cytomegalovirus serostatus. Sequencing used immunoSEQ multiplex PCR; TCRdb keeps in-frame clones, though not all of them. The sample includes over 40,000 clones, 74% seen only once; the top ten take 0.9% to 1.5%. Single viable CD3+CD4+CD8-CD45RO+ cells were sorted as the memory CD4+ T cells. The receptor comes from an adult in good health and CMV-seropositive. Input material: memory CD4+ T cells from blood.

The DNA for the CDR3 is TGTGCCAGCAGCGCCGGGAAAGACAGGTATTCGCAGTATTTT. Translating gives CASSAGKDRYSQYF. This chain uses TRBV7-9 with TRBJ2-3; a possible D gene is TRBD1 (6 bases). The CDR3 contains 14 residues. CDR1 and CDR2 (germline): SEHNR, FQNEAQ (reference sequence). Trimming took off 5 bases at V and 10 bases at J, with 19 bases between the two ends.